This passage covers 24 T cell receptor beta chains from one sample sequenced in a study of shared clonotypes between healthy human individuals (dated by TCRdb to 2018 to 2020). The library relied on the immunoSEQ multiplex PCR assay. Imported from immuneACCESS, the table was reduced by TCRdb to in-frame sequences with V and J called. These copies leave out some clones; in studies compared against another copy, an unresolved V gene accounts for under half, and the cause of the remainder is not known. The sample records 2 million to 3 million clones, roughly 93% of which are singletons. About 0.38% of the sample goes to the ten largest clones. The specimen sequenced was naive CD4+ T cells from PBMCs. Reading the label with the study, this specimen's cell subset or site is: CD45RA+ positively selected. All receptors derive from a man in his late teens or twenties in good health. Some clones in this sample may be carry-over from other donors' samples.

This chain links TRBV5-4 with TRBJ2-1; 8 bases match TRBD1. Germline V gives CDR1 SGHNT, CDR2 YYREEE (reference sequence). This CDR3 is built from 14 residues. The junction had 11 bases not matched to a gene; V was cut back by 5 bases and J by 10 bases. As DNA, the CDR3 is TGTGCCAGCAGACCAGGACAGGGCGGATACGAGCAGTTCTTC. Its protein product is CASRPGQGGYEQFF.

V and J are TRBV18 and TRBJ2-3; D gene uncertain. Germline V gene data show CDR1 as KGHSH and CDR2 as LQKENI. The V end lost 2 bases, the J end lost 4 bases, and 7 bases lay between the germline ends. This CDR3 spans 13 amino acids. The CDR3 spells CASSPAIADTQYF. In DNA, the CDR3 is TGTGCCAGCTCACCAGCGATCGCAGATACGCAGTATTTT.

Concerning this clone: The identical CDR3 is also encoded by other nucleotide sequences in the sample. This sequence joins TRBV5-1 and TRBJ2-2; D not certain. The length of the CDR3 is 13 residues. V lost 5 bases and J 4 bases, leaving 9 bases between the germline ends. Germline-derived CDR1 and CDR2 are SGHRS and YFSETQ. The CDR3 sequence is CASSFDPTGELFF. The CDR3 coding sequence is TGCGCCAGCAGTTTCGACCCCACCGGGGAGCTGTTTTTT. Filled out from reference TRBV5-1 and TRBJ2-2, the complete variable domain reads KAGVTQTPRYLIKTRGQQVTLSCSPISGHRSVSWYQQTPGQGLQFLFEYFSETQRNKGNFPGRFSGRQFSNSRSEMNVSTLELGDSALYLCASSFDPTGELFFGEGSRLTVL.

J is TRBJ2-1 and V is TRBV18; 7 bases are shared with TRBD2. The junction had 5 bases not matched to a gene; V was cut back by 3 bases and J by 0 bases. The CDR3 runs 16 residues. Germline-derived CDR1 and CDR2 are KGHSH and LQKENI. CDR3 DNA: TGTGCCAGCTCACCGCTAAGCGGGATCTCCTACAATGAGCAGTTCTTC. It translates to CASSPLSGISYNEQFF.

About this clone itself: Within the sample, other DNA sequences also encode this same CDR3. The chain employs TRBV10-3 and TRBJ1-5; D uncertain. In germline, CDR1 is ENHRY, CDR2 SYGVKD. The CDR3 is 12 amino acids. Trimming took off 4 bases at V and 5 bases at J, with 6 bases between the two ends. The CDR3 region is CAISGGDQPQHF. The CDR3, as DNA: TGTGCCATCAGTGGAGGAGATCAGCCCCAGCATTTT.

The rearrangement links TRBV7-3 to TRBJ1-5, with 7 bases fitting TRBD1. The CDR3 spans 17 residues. The germline gives CDR1 SGHTA, CDR2 FQGTGA. V gave up 4 bases and J gave up 5 bases; unmatched junction bases: 14. This CDR3 is CASSSSCKGGVYQPQHF. The CDR3 nucleotides are TGTGCCAGCAGCTCCTCATGTAAAGGGGGCGTATATCAGCCCCAGCATTTT.

J is TRBJ1-1 and V is TRBV6-5, with 8 bases aligning to TRBD1. Germline-derived CDR1 and CDR2 are MNHEY and SVGAGI. Trimming took 5 bases from V and 4 from J; bases not matched to a gene: 6. The length of the CDR3 is 14 residues. The CDR3 nucleotides are TGTGCCAGCAGTCGGACAGGGTCCATCACTGAAGCTTTCTTT. It encodes CASSRTGSITEAFF.

In nucleotides, the CDR3 is TGTGCCTGGCGAAGACAGGGGGTCTACGAGCAGTACTTC. Translated: CAWRRQGVYEQYF. The chain links TRBV30 to TRBJ2-7; 9 bases are shared with TRBD1. Trimming took 5 bases from V and 3 from J; bases not matched to a gene: 5. Germline CDR1 is GTSNPN and CDR2 is SVGIG (reference sequence). The CDR3 loop spans 13 amino acids.

The rearrangement joins TRBV6-1 to TRBJ1-3, with a weak D call TRBD1 (5 bases). Trimming shortened V by 7 bases and J by 0 bases, and 10 bases separated the two germline ends. Germline CDR1 MNHNS, CDR2 SASEGT. The CDR3 runs to 14 residues. CDR3 coding DNA: TGTGCCAGCAACCAAAGGGGCTCTGGAAACACCATATATTTT. This gives the protein CASNQRGSGNTIYF.

This clone was seen a single time. The J gene is TRBJ2-2, the V gene TRBV19; D possibly corresponds to TRBD1 (5 bases). CDR1 LNHDA and CDR2 SQIVND come from the germline V gene (reference sequence). CDR3 length: 15 residues. V was shortened by 4 bases and J by 5 bases, with 14 bases between the two germline ends. Written as DNA, the CDR3 is TGTGCCAGTAGTACGGGCAGGGAAGGGACCGGGGAGCTGTTTTTT. It is translated as CASSTGREGTGELFF. The full variable domain, in which reference TRBV19 and TRBJ2-2 provide the parts outside the CDR3, is DGGITQSPKYLFRKEGQNVTLSCEQNLNHDAMYWYRQDPGQGLRLIYYSQIVNDFQKGDIAEGYSVSREKKESFPLTVTSAQKNPTAFYLCASSTGREGTGELFFGEGSRLTVL.

CDR3 sequence (DNA): TGTGCCAGCAGGAGGACAGGGTACACTGAAGCTTTCTTT. Protein sequence: CASRRTGYTEAFF. The chain joins TRBV28 to TRBJ1-1, with TRBD1 matching over 8 bases. The CDR3 has 13 residues. Trimming cost V 6 bases and J 3 bases; bases outside gene matches: 3. Germline V gene sequence: CDR1 MDHEN, CDR2 SYDVKM.

The genes are TRBV28 and TRBJ1-4; a possible D gene is TRBD1 (6 bases). V gave up 5 bases and J gave up 6 bases, with 16 bases separating them. This CDR3 contains 15 residues. Per germline, CDR1 MDHEN and CDR2 SYDVKM. The chain's CDR3 is CASSAAWGADEKLFF. As DNA, the CDR3 is TGTGCCAGCAGTGCCGCGTGGGGGGCGGATGAAAAACTGTTTTTT. The full variable domain, in which reference TRBV28 and TRBJ1-4 provide the parts outside the CDR3, is DVKVTQSSRYLVKRTGEKVFLECVQDMDHENMFWYRQDPGLGLRLIYFSYDVKMKEKGDIPEGYSVSREKKERFSLILESASTNQTSMYLCASSAAWGADEKLFFGSGTQLSVL.

The rearrangement links TRBV7-6 to TRBJ1-2; D might be TRBD1 (5 bases). Between the trimmed V and J ends, which lost 7 bases and 9 bases, there was a span of 24 bases. Per the germline V gene, CDR1 is SGHVS and CDR2 is FNYEAQ. The CDR3 is made up of 15 amino acids. CDR3 DNA sequence: TGTGCCAGCACCCTCCTACCAGGGTCCCCCTCGAGCTACACCTTC. This sequence encodes CASTLLPGSPSSYTF.

V gene TRBV2 combines with J gene TRBJ1-4; D is uncertain. Germline CDR1 reads SNHLY; CDR2 reads FYNNEI. V was trimmed by 2 bases and J by 5 bases, leaving 6 bases between them. There are 13 residues in the CDR3. The CDR3 coding sequence is TGTGCCAGCAGTGAAAGGGTAAATGAAAAACTGTTTTTT. It specifies CASSERVNEKLFF.

The gene calls are TRBV19 and TRBJ1-1; 8 bases map to TRBD1. The CDR3 totals 15 residues. J lost 5 bases, V lost 2 bases, and 7 bases had no gene match. Germline V CDR1 and CDR2: LNHDA, SQIVND (reference sequence). The CDR3 here is CASSISYRGRTEAFF. In nucleotides, the CDR3 is TGTGCCAGTAGTATATCCTACAGGGGGAGAACTGAAGCTTTCTTT.

V is TRBV6-5 and J is TRBJ2-4; 9 bases fit TRBD1. CDR1 and CDR2 (germline): MNHEY, SVGAGI. This CDR3 is 13 amino acids long. The J segment lost 7 bases and the V segment lost 10 bases, leaving 8 bases of the junction unmatched. This CDR3 is CATAGQGMNIQYF. The CDR3 DNA is TGTGCCACCGCCGGACAGGGGATGAACATTCAGTACTTC.

The genes are TRBV9 and TRBJ2-5; 7 bases fit TRBD1. The CDR3 runs to 15 residues. Trimming removed 0 bases from V and 2 bases from J; junction bases left unmatched: 4. CDR1 is SGDLS and CDR2 is YYNGEE in the germline V gene. The CDR3 here is CASSVDWGQQETQYF. CDR3 in DNA: TGTGCCAGCAGCGTAGATTGGGGACAGCAAGAGACCCAGTACTTC.

The chain is built from TRBV6-5 and TRBJ1-4; D is unclear. V lost 10 bases to trimming and J lost 1 base, with 16 bases between them. Germline loops: CDR1 MNHEY, CDR2 SVGAGI. CDR3 length: 15 amino acids. CDR3 residues: CATGVARRTNEKLFF. CDR3 DNA: TGTGCCACCGGGGTTGCTCGACGAACTAATGAAAAACTGTTTTTT.

The chain joins TRBV7-8 to TRBJ2-2; tentatively, D is TRBD2 (5 bases). V was shortened by 2 bases and J by 1 base, with 5 bases between the two germline ends. Germline lookup yields CDR1 SGHVS and CDR2 FQNEAQ. The CDR3 loop spans 14 amino acids. The CDR3 bases are TGTGCCAGCAGCTTACGGGGGAACACCGGGGAGCTGTTTTTT. Its protein product is CASSLRGNTGELFF. The entire variable domain, with the rest obtained from reference TRBV7-8 and TRBJ2-2, is as follows: GAGVSQSPRYKVAKRGQDVALRCDPISGHVSLFWYQQALGQGPEFLTYFQNEAQLDKSGLPSDRFFAERPEGSVSTLKIQRTQQEDSAVYLCASSLRGNTGELFFGEGSRLTVL.

The J gene is TRBJ1-1, the V gene TRBV15; D is undetermined. Germline V CDR1 and CDR2: LNHNV, YYDKDF (reference sequence). This CDR3 has 13 amino acids. Deletions cut 8 bases from V and 0 bases from J, with 10 bases between. The CDR3 region has the DNA TGTGCCACCTCGGGAGTTATGAACACTGAAGCTTTCTTT. Translated, it gives CATSGVMNTEAFF.

This chain connects TRBV6-1 to TRBJ1-2, with 7 bases aligning to TRBD1. The CDR3 spans 13 residues. Per germline, CDR1 MNHNS and CDR2 SASEGT. The V segment lost 6 bases and the J segment 5 bases; nucleotides outside the gene matches: 6. The CDR3 loop reads CASRAGTAYGYTF. CDR3 sequence (DNA): TGTGCCAGCAGAGCCGGGACAGCTTATGGCTACACCTTC.

This clone was seen a few times. The same CDR3 is also encoded by other DNA sequences in this sample. The V call is TRBV9, the J call TRBJ1-1, with D tentatively TRBD1 (5 bases). Looked up from germline, CDR1 is SGDLS and CDR2 is YYNGEE. V lost 0 bases and J 1 base, leaving 10 bases between the germline ends. The CDR3 length is 15 residues. CDR3 DNA: TGTGCCAGCAGCGTAGCGGGGGGGAGGAACACTGAAGCTTTCTTT. This sequence encodes CASSVAGGRNTEAFF.

This chain uses TRBV7-6 with TRBJ2-1; tentative D call: TRBD2 (5 bases). Germline values: CDR1 SGHVS, CDR2 FNYEAQ. Trimming removed 3 bases at V and 7 bases at J, with 10 bases between. The CDR3 totals 13 residues. CDR3 protein: CASSLGEGNEQFF. The DNA of the CDR3 is TGTGCCAGCAGCTTGGGAGAAGGGAATGAGCAGTTCTTC.

This clone has a handful of counts. The chain has TRBV2 and TRBJ1-5, with 11 bases fitting TRBD1. This CDR3 is built from 15 residues. Per the germline V gene, CDR1 is SNHLY and CDR2 is FYNNEI. V dropped 3 bases and J dropped 6; count of bases not matched to a gene: 4. The CDR3 coding sequence is TGTGCCAGCAGTGAGAGGACAGGGGGCGGTCAGCCCCAGCATTTT. Encoded protein: CASSERTGGGQPQHF.